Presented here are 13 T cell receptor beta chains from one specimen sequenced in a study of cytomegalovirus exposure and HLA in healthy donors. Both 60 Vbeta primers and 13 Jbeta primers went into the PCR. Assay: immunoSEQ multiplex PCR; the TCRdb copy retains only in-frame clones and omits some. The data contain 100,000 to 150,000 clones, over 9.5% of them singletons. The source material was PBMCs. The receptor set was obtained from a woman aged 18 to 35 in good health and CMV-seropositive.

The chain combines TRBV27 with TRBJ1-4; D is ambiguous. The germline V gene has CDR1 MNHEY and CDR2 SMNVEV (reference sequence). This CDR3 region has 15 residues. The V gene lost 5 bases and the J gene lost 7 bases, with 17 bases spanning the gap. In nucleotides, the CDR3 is TGTGCCAGCAGTCTCGCCGGAACAGTTGGTGAAAAACTGTTTTTT. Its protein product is CASSLAGTVGEKLFF.

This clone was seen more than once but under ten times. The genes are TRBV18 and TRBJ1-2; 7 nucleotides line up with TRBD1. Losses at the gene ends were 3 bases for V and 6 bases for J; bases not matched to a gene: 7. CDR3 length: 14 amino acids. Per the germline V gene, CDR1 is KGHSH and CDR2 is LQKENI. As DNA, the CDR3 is TGTGCCAGCTCACCCTTCCAGGGGGGAGATGGCTACACCTTC. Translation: CASSPFQGGDGYTF.

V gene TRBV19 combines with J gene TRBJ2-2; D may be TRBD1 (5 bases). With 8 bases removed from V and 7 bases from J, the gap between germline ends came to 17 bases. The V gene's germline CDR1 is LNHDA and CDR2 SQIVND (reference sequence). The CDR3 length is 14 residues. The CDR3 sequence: CASGRAGLIGELFF. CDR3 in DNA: TGTGCCAGTGGACGCGCAGGGTTGATCGGGGAGCTGTTTTTT.

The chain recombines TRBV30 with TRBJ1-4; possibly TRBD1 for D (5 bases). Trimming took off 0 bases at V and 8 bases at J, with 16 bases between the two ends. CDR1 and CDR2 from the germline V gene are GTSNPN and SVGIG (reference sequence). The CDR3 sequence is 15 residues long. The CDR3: CAWSVPRGLKEKLFF. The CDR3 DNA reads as TGTGCCTGGAGTGTACCAAGGGGTTTGAAGGAAAAACTGTTTTTT.

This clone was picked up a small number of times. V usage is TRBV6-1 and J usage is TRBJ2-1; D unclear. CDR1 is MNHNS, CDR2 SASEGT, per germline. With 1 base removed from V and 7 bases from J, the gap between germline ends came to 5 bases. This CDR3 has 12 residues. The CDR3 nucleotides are TGTGCCAGCAGTGAAGTCTTAAATGAGCAGTTCTTC. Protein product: CASSEVLNEQFF.

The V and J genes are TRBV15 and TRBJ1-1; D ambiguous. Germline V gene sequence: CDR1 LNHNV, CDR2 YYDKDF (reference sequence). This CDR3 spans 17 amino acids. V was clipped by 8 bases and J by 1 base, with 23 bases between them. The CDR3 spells CATAHLVPIESNTEAFF. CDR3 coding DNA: TGTGCCACCGCTCATTTAGTCCCGATAGAATCGAACACTGAAGCTTTCTTT. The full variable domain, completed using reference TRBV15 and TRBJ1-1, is DAMVIQNPRYQVTQFGKPVTLSCSQTLNHNVMYWYQQKSSQAPKLLFHYYDKDFNNEADTPDNFQSRRPNTSFCFLDIRSPGLGDTAMYLCATAHLVPIESNTEAFFGQGTRLTVV.

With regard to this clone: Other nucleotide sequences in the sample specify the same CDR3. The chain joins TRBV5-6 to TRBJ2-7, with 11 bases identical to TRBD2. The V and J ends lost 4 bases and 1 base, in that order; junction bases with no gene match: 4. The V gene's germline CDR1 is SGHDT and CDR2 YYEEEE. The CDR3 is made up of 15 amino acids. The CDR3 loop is CASSGLAGGSYEQYF. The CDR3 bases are TGTGCCAGCAGCGGTCTAGCGGGAGGATCCTACGAGCAGTACTTC.

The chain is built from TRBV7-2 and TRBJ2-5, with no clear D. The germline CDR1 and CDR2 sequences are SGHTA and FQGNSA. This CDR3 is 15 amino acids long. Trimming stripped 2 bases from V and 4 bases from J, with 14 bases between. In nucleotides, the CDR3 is TGTGCCAGCAGCTTATACGGGTTCCTTCCAGAGACCCAGTACTTC. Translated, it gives CASSLYGFLPETQYF.

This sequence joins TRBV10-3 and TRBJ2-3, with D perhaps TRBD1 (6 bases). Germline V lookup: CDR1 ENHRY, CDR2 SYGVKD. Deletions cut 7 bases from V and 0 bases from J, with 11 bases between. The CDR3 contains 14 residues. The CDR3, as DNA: TGTGCCATCACCGACAGGTCAAGCACAGATACGCAGTATTTT. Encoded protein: CAITDRSSTDTQYF.

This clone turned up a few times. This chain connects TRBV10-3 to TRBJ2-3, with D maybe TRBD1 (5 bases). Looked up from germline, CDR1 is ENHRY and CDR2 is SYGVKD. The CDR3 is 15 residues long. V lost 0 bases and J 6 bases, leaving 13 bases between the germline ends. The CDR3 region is CAISESRSSGDTQYF. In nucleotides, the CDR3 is TGTGCCATCAGTGAGTCGCGCTCGTCAGGGGATACGCAGTATTTT.

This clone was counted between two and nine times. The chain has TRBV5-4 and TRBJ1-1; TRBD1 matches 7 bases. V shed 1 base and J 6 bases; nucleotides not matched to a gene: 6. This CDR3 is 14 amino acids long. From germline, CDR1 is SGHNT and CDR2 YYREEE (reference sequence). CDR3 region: CASSLKGALAEAFF. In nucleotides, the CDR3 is TGTGCCAGCAGCTTGAAGGGGGCTTTAGCTGAAGCTTTCTTT.

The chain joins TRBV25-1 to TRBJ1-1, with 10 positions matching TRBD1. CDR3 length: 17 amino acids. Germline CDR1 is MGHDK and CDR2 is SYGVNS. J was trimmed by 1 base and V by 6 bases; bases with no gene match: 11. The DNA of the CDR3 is TGTGCCAGCAGCTCCGTCCCGGGACAGGGGACGAACACTGAAGCTTTCTTT. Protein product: CASSSVPGQGTNTEAFF.

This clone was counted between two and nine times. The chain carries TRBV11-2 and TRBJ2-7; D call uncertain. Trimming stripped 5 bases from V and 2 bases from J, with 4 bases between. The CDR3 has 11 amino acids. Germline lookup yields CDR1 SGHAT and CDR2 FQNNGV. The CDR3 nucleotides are TGTGCCAGCAGCCCAGCCTACGAGCAGTACTTC. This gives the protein CASSPAYEQYF. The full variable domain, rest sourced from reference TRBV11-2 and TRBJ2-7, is EAGVAQSPRYKIIEKRQSVAFWCNPISGHATLYWYQQILGQGPKLLIQFQNNGVVDDSQLPKDRFSAERLKGVDSTLKIQPAKLEDSAVYLCASSPAYEQYFGPGTRLTVT.